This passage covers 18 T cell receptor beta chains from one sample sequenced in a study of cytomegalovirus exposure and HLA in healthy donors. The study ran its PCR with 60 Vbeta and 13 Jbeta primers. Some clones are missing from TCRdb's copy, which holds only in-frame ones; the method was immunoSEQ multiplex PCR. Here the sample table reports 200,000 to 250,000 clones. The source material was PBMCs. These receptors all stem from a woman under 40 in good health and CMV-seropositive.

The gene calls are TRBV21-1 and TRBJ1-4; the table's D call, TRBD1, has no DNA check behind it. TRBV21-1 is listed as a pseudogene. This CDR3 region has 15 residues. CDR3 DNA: TGTGCCAGCAGCCCCTCGACAGCAACTAATGAAAAACTGTTTTTT. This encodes CASSPSTATNEKLFF.

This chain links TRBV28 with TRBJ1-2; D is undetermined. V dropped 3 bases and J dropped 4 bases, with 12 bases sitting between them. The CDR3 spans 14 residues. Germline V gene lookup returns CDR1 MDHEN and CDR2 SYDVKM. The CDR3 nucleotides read TGTGCCAGCAGTTTCGACCGGGAGATCTATGGCTACACCTTC. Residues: CASSFDREIYGYTF.

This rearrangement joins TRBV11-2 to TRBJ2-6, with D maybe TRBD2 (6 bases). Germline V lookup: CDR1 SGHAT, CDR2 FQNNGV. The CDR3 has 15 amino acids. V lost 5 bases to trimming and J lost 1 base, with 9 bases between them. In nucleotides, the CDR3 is TGTGCCAGCAGCCCCGGGGGTTCTGGGGCCAACGTCCTGACTTTC. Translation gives CASSPGGSGANVLTF.

For the CDR3, the DNA is TGTGCCAGCAGACGACAGGGATCGTCCTACGAGCAGTACTTC. Encoded protein: CASRRQGSSYEQYF. The gene calls are TRBV6-5 and TRBJ2-7; 7 nucleotides line up with TRBD1. V was clipped by 6 bases and J by 1 base; unmatched bases: 6. Germline CDR1 MNHEY, CDR2 SVGAGI. The CDR3 length is 14 residues.

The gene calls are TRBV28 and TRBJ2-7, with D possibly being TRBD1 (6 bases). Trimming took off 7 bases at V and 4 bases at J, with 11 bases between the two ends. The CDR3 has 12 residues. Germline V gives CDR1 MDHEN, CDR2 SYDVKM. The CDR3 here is CASKDRSYEQYF. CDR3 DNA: TGTGCCAGCAAGGACAGATCGTACGAGCAGTACTTC. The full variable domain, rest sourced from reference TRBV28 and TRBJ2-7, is DVKVTQSSRYLVKRTGEKVFLECVQDMDHENMFWYRQDPGLGLRLIYFSYDVKMKEKGDIPEGYSVSREKKERFSLILESASTNQTSMYLCASKDRSYEQYFGPGTRLTVT.

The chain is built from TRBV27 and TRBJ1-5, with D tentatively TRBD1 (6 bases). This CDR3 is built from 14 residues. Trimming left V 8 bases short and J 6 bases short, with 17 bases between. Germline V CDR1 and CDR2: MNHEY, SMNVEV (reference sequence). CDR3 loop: CASGAQGRTQPQHF. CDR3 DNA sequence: TGTGCCAGCGGGGCACAGGGTCGCACTCAGCCCCAGCATTTT.

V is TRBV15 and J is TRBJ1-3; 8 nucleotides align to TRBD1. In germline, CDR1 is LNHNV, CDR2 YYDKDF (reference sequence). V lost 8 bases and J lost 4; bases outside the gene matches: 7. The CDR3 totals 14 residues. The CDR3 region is CATAPTGVGNTIYF. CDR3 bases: TGTGCCACCGCCCCGACAGGGGTAGGAAACACCATATATTTT. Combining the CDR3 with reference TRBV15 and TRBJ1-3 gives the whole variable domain DAMVIQNPRYQVTQFGKPVTLSCSQTLNHNVMYWYQQKSSQAPKLLFHYYDKDFNNEADTPDNFQSRRPNTSFCFLDIRSPGLGDTAMYLCATAPTGVGNTIYFGEGSWLTVV.

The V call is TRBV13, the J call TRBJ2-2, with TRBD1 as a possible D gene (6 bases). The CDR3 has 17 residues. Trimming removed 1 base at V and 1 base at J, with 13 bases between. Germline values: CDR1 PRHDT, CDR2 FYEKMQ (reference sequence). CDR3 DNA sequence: TGTGCCAGCAGCTTAGCATCAGGGGCTTGGAACACCGGGGAGCTGTTTTTT. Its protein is CASSLASGAWNTGELFF.

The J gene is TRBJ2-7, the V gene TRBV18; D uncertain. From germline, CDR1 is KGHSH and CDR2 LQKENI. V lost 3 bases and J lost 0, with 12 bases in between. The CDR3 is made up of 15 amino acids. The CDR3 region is CASSPARSSSYEQYF. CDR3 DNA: TGTGCCAGCTCACCCGCCCGGTCGAGCTCCTACGAGCAGTACTTC.

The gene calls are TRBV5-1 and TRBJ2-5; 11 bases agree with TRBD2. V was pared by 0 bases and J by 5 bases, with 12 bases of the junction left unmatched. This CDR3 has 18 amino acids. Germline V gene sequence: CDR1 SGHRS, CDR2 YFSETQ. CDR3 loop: CASSLALAGGTHSETQYF. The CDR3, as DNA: TGCGCCAGCAGCTTGGCCCTAGCGGGAGGCACGCATTCGGAGACCCAGTACTTC.

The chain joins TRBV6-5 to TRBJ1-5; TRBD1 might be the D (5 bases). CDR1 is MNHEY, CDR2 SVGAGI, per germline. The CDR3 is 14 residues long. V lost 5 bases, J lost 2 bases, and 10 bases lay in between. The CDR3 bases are TGTGCCAGCAGTCAGGGAAAGGGCAATCAGCCCCAGCATTTT. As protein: CASSQGKGNQPQHF.

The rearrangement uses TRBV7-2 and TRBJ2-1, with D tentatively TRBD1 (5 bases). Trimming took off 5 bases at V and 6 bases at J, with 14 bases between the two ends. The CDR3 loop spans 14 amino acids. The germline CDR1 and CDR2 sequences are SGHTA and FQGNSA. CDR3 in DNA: TGTGCCAGCAGCCCACTTGGGGCAGGCAATGAGCAGTTCTTC. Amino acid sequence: CASSPLGAGNEQFF.

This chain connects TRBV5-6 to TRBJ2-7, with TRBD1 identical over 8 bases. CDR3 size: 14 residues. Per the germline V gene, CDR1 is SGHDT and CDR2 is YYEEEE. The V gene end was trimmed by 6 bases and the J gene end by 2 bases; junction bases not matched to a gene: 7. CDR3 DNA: TGTGCCAGCAACCGGGACAGGCAAACCTACGAGCAGTACTTC. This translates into CASNRDRQTYEQYF.

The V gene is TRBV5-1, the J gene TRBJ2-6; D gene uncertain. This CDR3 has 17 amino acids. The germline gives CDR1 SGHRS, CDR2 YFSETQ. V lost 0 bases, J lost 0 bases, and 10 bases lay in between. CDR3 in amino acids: CASSLGALSSGANVLTF. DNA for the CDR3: TGCGCCAGCAGCTTGGGAGCCCTGAGCTCTGGGGCCAACGTCCTGACTTTC. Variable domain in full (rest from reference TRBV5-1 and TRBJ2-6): KAGVTQTPRYLIKTRGQQVTLSCSPISGHRSVSWYQQTPGQGLQFLFEYFSETQRNKGNFPGRFSGRQFSNSRSEMNVSTLELGDSALYLCASSLGALSSGANVLTFGAGSRLTVL.

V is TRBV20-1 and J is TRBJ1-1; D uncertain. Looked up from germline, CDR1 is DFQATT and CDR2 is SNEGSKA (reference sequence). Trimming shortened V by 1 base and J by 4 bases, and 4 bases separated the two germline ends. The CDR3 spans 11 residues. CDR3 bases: TGCAGTGCTAGAGTCGGCACTGAAGCTTTCTTT. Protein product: CSARVGTEAFF.

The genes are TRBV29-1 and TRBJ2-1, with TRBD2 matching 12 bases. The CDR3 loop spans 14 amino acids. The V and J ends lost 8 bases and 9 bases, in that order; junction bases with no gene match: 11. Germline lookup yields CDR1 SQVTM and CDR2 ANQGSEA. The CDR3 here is CSLVPSGGDTEQFF. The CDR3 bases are TGCAGCCTTGTTCCTAGCGGGGGGGACACTGAGCAGTTCTTC.

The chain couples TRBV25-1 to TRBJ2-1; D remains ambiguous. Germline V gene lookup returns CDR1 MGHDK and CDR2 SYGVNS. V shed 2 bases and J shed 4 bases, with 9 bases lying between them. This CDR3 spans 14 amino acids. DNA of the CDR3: TGTGCCAGCAGTGAAGTTAGCTTTTACAATGAGCAGTTCTTC. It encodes CASSEVSFYNEQFF.

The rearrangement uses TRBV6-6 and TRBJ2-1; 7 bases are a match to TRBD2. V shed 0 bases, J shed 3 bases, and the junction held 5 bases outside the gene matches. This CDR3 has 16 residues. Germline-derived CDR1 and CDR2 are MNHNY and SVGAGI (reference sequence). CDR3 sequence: CASSYSSVAGYNEQFF. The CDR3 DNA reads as TGTGCCAGCAGTTACTCGTCGGTAGCGGGCTACAATGAGCAGTTCTTC.